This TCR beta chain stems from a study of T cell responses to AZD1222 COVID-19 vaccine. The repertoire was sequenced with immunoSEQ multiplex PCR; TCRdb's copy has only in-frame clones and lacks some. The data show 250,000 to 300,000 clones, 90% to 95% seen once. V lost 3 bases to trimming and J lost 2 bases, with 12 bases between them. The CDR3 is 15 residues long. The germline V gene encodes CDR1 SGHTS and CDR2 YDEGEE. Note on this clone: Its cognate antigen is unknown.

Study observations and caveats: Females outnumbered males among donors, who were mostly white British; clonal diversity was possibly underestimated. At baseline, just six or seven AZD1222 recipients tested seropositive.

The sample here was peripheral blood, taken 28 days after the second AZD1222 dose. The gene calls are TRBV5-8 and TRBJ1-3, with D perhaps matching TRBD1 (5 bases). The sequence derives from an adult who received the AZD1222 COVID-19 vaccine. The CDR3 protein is CASSSGAGTGNTIYF. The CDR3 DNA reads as TGTGCCAGCAGCTCCGGGGCCGGTACTGGAAACACCATATATTTT. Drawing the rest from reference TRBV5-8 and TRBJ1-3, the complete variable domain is EAGVTQSPTHLIKTRGQQATLRCSPISGHTSVYWYQQALGLGLQFLLWYDEGEERNRGNFPPRFSGRQFPNYSSELNVNALELEDSALYLCASSSGAGTGNTIYFGEGSWLTVV.